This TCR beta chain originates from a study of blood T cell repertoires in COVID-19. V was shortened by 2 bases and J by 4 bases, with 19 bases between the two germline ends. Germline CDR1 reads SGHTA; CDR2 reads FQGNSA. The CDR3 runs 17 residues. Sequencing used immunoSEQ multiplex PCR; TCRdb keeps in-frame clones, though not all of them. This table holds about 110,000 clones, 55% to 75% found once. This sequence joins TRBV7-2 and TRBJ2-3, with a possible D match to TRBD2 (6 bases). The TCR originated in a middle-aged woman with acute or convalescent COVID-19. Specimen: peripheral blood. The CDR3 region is CASSLFRLGGNSDTQYF. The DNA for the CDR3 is TGTGCCAGCAGCTTATTTAGGCTAGGAGGGAACTCAGATACGCAGTATTTT.